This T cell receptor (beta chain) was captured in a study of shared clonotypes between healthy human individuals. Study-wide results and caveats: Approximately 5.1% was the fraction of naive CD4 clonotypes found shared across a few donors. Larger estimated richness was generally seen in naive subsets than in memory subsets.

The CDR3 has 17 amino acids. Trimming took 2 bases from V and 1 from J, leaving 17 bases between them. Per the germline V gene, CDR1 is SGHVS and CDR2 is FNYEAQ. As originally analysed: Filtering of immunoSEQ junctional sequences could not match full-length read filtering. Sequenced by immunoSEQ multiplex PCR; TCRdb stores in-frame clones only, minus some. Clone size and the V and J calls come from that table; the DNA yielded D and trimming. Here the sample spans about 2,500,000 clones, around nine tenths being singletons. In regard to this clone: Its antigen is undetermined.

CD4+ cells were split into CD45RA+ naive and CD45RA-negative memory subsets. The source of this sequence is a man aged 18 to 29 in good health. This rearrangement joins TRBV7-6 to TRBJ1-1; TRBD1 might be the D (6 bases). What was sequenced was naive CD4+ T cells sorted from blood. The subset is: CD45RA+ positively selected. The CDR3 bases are TGTGCCAGCAGCTTAAGTCCTGGGGGGCGCGCGAACACTGAAGCTTTCTTT. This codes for CASSLSPGGRANTEAFF.